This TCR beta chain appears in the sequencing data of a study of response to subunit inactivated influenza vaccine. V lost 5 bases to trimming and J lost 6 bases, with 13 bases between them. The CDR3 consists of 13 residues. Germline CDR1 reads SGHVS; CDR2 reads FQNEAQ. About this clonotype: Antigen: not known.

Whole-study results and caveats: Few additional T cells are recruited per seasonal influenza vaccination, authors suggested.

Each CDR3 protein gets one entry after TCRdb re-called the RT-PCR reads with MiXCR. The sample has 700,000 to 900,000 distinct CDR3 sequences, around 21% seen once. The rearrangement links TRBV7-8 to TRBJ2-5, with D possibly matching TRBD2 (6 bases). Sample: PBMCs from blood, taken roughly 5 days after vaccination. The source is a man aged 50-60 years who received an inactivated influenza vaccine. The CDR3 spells CASSGAGRKTQYF. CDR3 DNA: TGTGCCAGCAGCGGGGCGGGGAGGAAGACCCAGTACTTC.